This T cell receptor (beta chain) was observed in a study of T cell responses to AZD1222 COVID-19 vaccine. The CDR3 covers 13 residues. Germline CDR1 is SNHLY and CDR2 is FYNNEI. The germline V and J ends were trimmed by 4 bases and 2 bases, with 9 bases remaining between them. Findings and limits, study-wide: Baseline antibody screening turned up just six seropositive AZD1222 recipients.

Clones were sequenced by immunoSEQ multiplex PCR, and TCRdb holds only the in-frame ones, with some missing. This table holds 100,000 or so clones, 87% found once. This clone has a single count. Its target is not known. The same CDR3 is also encoded by other DNA sequences in this sample. The chain carries TRBV2 and TRBJ2-7; no clear D gene. Material: peripheral blood, obtained on day 0 of MenACWY control vaccination. This TCR was sampled from an adult in good health. The CDR3 region is CASSVTGPYEQYF. The CDR3 region has the DNA TGTGCCAGCAGTGTGACCGGACCCTACGAGCAGTACTTC.